This T cell receptor beta chain stems from a study of blood T cell repertoires in COVID-19. Study background: From the United States, Italy and Spain came samples of acute and convalescent COVID-19. Nucleic acid was either cDNA or gDNA, and it came from T cells, B-cell-depleted T cells, or PBMCs.

Per the study methods: Reference gene primers were amplified, and this amplification served to estimate nucleated cell counts. The method was immunoSEQ multiplex PCR; TCRdb's version includes in-frame clones alone and lacks a portion of them. V and J calls and clone size come straight from that table; D and trimming were deduced from the DNA. Of roughly 100,000 clones detected, about 90% appear once; the ten largest clones hold 5% to 7.5%. Trimming took 8 bases from V and 3 from J, leaving 12 bases between them. This CDR3 has 13 residues. CDR1 is LGHNT and CDR2 is FRNRAP in the germline V gene. Sample: peripheral blood. The J gene is TRBJ2-3, the V gene TRBV12-5, with a possible D match to TRBD1 (6 bases). This TCR was recovered from a human donor in a cohort sampled during active COVID-19. CDR3 in DNA: TGTGCTAGTCTGGGGGCCGGGACAGATACGCAGTATTTT. Translating it yields CASLGAGTDTQYF.